This T cell receptor beta chain was recorded in a study of T-cell reconstitution after alpha-beta-depleted transplantation in children. Unique molecular identifiers were incorporated during preparation of the TCRbeta library. TCRdb independently ran MiXCR on the PCR reads; one entry per CDR3 protein. The repertoire holds approximately 500,000 distinct CDR3 sequences, with 10% to 13% as singletons. This clonotype was seen ten or more times. Its antigen remains unknown. CDR1 and CDR2 (germline): SQVTM, ANQGSEA. The CDR3 is made up of 12 amino acids. With 4 bases removed from V and 6 bases from J, the gap between germline ends came to 9 bases. Notes on the study in general: The origin of alpha-beta T cells about two months after transplant was reportedly several hundred expanded graft clones. Newly made T cells mostly supplied T-cell counts and diversity one year after transplant. Some patients owed their high day-60 TCRbeta diversity to surviving recipient T cells and thymic progenitors.

This specimen was PBMCs, taken before TCRalphabeta/CD19-depleted stem cell transplant. The chain is built from TRBV29-1 and TRBJ2-2; either TRBD1 or TRBD2 may supply D (5 bases each). This receptor was taken from a child aged 2 to 9 with inherited bone marrow failure, due to receive a stem cell transplant. The chain's CDR3 is CSVVGEPGELFF. The CDR3 region has the DNA TGCAGCGTTGTGGGGGAACCCGGGGAGCTGTTTTTT.